These 20 T cell receptor beta chains share one sample of origin, sequenced in a study of T cell responses to AZD1222 COVID-19 vaccine. Only in-frame clones appear in the TCRdb table, and some are missing; sequencing was by immunoSEQ multiplex PCR. The repertoire holds 160,000 or so clones, with approximately 90% as singletons. Sequenced here: peripheral blood, sampled 28 days after the second AZD1222 dose. The receptors here all came from an adult who received the AZD1222 COVID-19 vaccine.

The chain couples TRBV2 to TRBJ1-4; TRBD1 might be the D (5 bases). CDR1 is SNHLY and CDR2 is FYNNEI in the germline V gene. Trimming removed 4 bases from V and 6 bases from J, with 15 bases in between. The CDR3 covers 15 residues. The CDR3 region is CASSALGGLDEKLFF. The CDR3 DNA sequence: TGTGCCAGCAGTGCCCTGGGGGGGTTAGATGAAAAACTGTTTTTT. The whole variable domain, filled in from reference TRBV2 and TRBJ1-4, reads EPEVTQTPSHQVTQMGQEVILRCVPISNHLYFYWYRQILGQKVEFLVSFYNNEISEKSEIFDDQFSVERPDGSNFTLKIRSTKLEDSAMYFCASSALGGLDEKLFFGSGTQLSVL.

V is TRBV6-5 and J is TRBJ1-1; no clear D. The CDR3 is 15 amino acids. Germline V gene lookup returns CDR1 MNHEY and CDR2 SVGAGI. V shed 6 bases and J shed 0 bases, with 14 bases lying between them. CDR3 DNA: TGTGCCAGCAGATGGGATCTCTCGATGAACACTGAAGCTTTCTTT. Its translation is CASRWDLSMNTEAFF.

The rearrangement links TRBV12-5 to TRBJ1-4, with D unclear. Trimming stripped 2 bases from V and 0 bases from J, with 13 bases between. CDR1 is LGHNT and CDR2 is FRNRAP in the germline V gene. The length of the CDR3 is 17 residues. Here the CDR3 DNA reads TGTGCTAGTGGTTTGTTTGGACGGATTGCAACTAATGAAAAACTGTTTTTT. Encoded protein: CASGLFGRIATNEKLFF.

This chain joins TRBV6-5 and TRBJ2-1; either TRBD1 or TRBD2 may supply D (7 bases each). Trimming took off 5 bases at V and 4 bases at J, with 15 bases between the two ends. This CDR3 spans 15 amino acids. From germline, CDR1 is MNHEY and CDR2 SVGAGI. The CDR3 DNA sequence: TGTGCCAGCAGTCACGGGGAGGGGGCGTACAATGAGCAGTTCTTC. It codes for CASSHGEGAYNEQFF.

This sequence joins TRBV19 and TRBJ1-6; perhaps TRBD1 as D (5 bases). This CDR3 comprises 16 residues. Trimming took 2 bases from V and 1 from J, leaving 9 bases between them. CDR1 is LNHDA and CDR2 is SQIVND in the germline V gene (reference sequence). CDR3 sequence (DNA): TGTGCCAGTAGTATACTTGGGGGGTCCTATAATTCACCCCTCCACTTT. Its protein product is CASSILGGSYNSPLHF. Supplemented by reference TRBV19 and TRBJ1-6, the full variable domain reads DGGITQSPKYLFRKEGQNVTLSCEQNLNHDAMYWYRQDPGQGLRLIYYSQIVNDFQKGDIAEGYSVSREKKESFPLTVTSAQKNPTAFYLCASSILGGSYNSPLHFGNGTRLTVT.

The chain employs TRBV5-4 and TRBJ2-1; D call uncertain. V lost 2 bases, J lost 3 bases, and 6 bases lay in between. Germline V gene data show CDR1 as SGHNT and CDR2 as YYREEE (reference sequence). There are 13 residues in the CDR3. In DNA, the CDR3 is TGTGCCAGCAGCTTTTCGAACTACAATGAGCAGTTCTTC. This sequence encodes CASSFSNYNEQFF.

The CDR3 loop is CASSSLQGAGNTIYF. The CDR3 DNA follows: TGTGCCAGCTCATCGCTACAGGGGGCTGGAAACACCATATATTTT. V usage is TRBV18 and J usage is TRBJ1-3, with TRBD1 matching 8 bases. V was pared by 5 bases and J by 2 bases, with 5 bases of the junction left unmatched. This CDR3 spans 15 amino acids. In germline, CDR1 is KGHSH, CDR2 LQKENI.

In this sample, this clone turned up once. The chain joins TRBV19 to TRBJ1-5; 7 nucleotides match TRBD1. The germline CDR1 and CDR2 sequences are LNHDA and SQIVND (reference sequence). V trimming: 7 bases; J trimming: 0 bases; junction bases outside the gene matches: 6. There are 15 residues in the CDR3. The CDR3 spells CASKAGTASNQPQHF. CDR3 nucleotides: TGTGCCAGTAAAGCCGGGACAGCTAGCAATCAGCCCCAGCATTTT.

This clone was seen once. The rearrangement links TRBV11-2 to TRBJ1-1; 7 nucleotides align to TRBD1. This CDR3 spans 13 amino acids. V was clipped by 5 bases and J by 3 bases; unmatched bases: 3. Germline V gene sequence: CDR1 SGHAT, CDR2 FQNNGV. CDR3 nucleotide sequence: TGTGCCAGCAGCCGACAGGGAGACACTGAAGCTTTCTTT. Protein product: CASSRQGDTEAFF.

V and J are TRBV9 and TRBJ1-4, with 7 bases lining up with TRBD1. V was pared by 0 bases and J by 8 bases, with 4 bases of the junction left unmatched. The germline V gene encodes CDR1 SGDLS and CDR2 YYNGEE. This CDR3 region has 14 residues. CDR3 in DNA: TGTGCCAGCAGCGTAGAGGGGGCCGAGGAAAAACTGTTTTTT. This gives the protein CASSVEGAEEKLFF.

This clone was picked up one time. The CDR3 DNA is TGTGCCAGCAGTCCCACTGGGAGCTCCTACAATGAGCAGTTCTTC. Amino acids: CASSPTGSSYNEQFF. The V gene is TRBV9, the J gene TRBJ2-1; tentative D call: TRBD2 (5 bases). CDR1 SGDLS and CDR2 YYNGEE come from the germline V gene. The CDR3 sequence is 15 residues long. Trimming took 5 bases from V and 0 from J, leaving 12 bases between them. Drawing the rest from reference TRBV9 and TRBJ2-1, the complete variable domain is DSGVTQTPKHLITATGQRVTLRCSPRSGDLSVYWYQQSLDQGLQFLIQYYNGEERAKGNILERFSAQQFPDLHSELNLSSLELGDSALYFCASSPTGSSYNEQFFGPGTRLTVL.

This clone appeared a few times. The rearrangement uses TRBV5-5 and TRBJ1-2; D not resolved. CDR1 SGHKS and CDR2 YYEKEE come from the germline V gene (reference sequence). The CDR3 contains 14 residues. With 0 bases removed from V and 0 bases from J, the gap between germline ends came to 6 bases. CDR3 protein: CASSLESANYGYTF. CDR3 nucleotides: TGTGCCAGCAGCTTGGAGTCAGCTAACTATGGCTACACCTTC.

CDR3 bases: TGTGCCAGTAGCCTTAACACGAAAAATTCACCCCTCCACTTT. Translated, it gives CASSLNTKNSPLHF. The V gene is TRBV19, the J gene TRBJ1-6; the D is unclear. The V end lost 6 bases, the J end lost 7 bases, and 13 bases lay between the germline ends. Germline assignment: CDR1 LNHDA and CDR2 SQIVND (reference sequence). The CDR3 is 14 amino acids.

This clone was seen once. The chain links TRBV19 to TRBJ1-2; D is ambiguous. V was shortened by 6 bases and J by 4 bases, with 15 bases between the two germline ends. Germline loops: CDR1 LNHDA, CDR2 SQIVND (reference sequence). CDR3 length: 14 residues. Here the CDR3 DNA reads TGTGCCAGTAGCGGTGAACACAGACTCTATGGCTACACCTTC. Amino acids: CASSGEHRLYGYTF.

DNA for the CDR3: TGTGCCAGTAGTCCTGCCAGACAAGAGACCCAGTACTTC. It translates to CASSPARQETQYF. This sequence joins TRBV19 and TRBJ2-5, with D uncertain. Trimming stripped 5 bases from V and 2 bases from J, with 9 bases between. Germline values: CDR1 LNHDA, CDR2 SQIVND (reference sequence). The CDR3 spans 13 residues.

The V and J genes are TRBV7-9 and TRBJ1-1, with D maybe TRBD1 (5 bases). Deletions cut 5 bases from V and 6 bases from J, with 10 bases between. The germline gives CDR1 SEHNR, CDR2 FQNEAQ (reference sequence). CDR3 length: 12 residues. The CDR3 sequence is CASSPRGAEAFF. Here the CDR3 DNA reads TGTGCCAGCAGCCCTAGGGGAGCTGAAGCTTTCTTT.

This chain uses TRBV7-9 with TRBJ1-1; 9 positions agree with TRBD1. Trimming removed 4 bases from V and 1 base from J; junction bases left unmatched: 10. From germline, CDR1 is SEHNR and CDR2 FQNEAQ (reference sequence). The CDR3 loop spans 17 amino acids. CDR3 region: CASSSGQGRAGNTEAFF. In DNA, the CDR3 is TGTGCCAGCAGCTCCGGACAGGGGAGGGCGGGGAACACTGAAGCTTTCTTT. The full variable domain, completed using reference TRBV7-9 and TRBJ1-1, is DTGVSQNPRHKITKRGQNVTFRCDPISEHNRLYWYRQTLGQGPEFLTYFQNEAQLEKSRLLSDRFSAERPKGSFSTLEIQRTEQGDSAMYLCASSSGQGRAGNTEAFFGQGTRLTVV.

The gene calls are TRBV5-1 and TRBJ2-4; perhaps TRBD2 as D (6 bases). Per the germline V gene, CDR1 is SGHRS and CDR2 is YFSETQ. Trimming removed 2 bases at V and 8 bases at J, with 17 bases between. CDR3 length equals 15 residues. CDR3 loop: CASSLGLWGEDIQYF. In DNA, the CDR3 is TGCGCCAGCAGCTTAGGATTATGGGGGGAAGACATTCAGTACTTC.

The chain carries TRBV18 and TRBJ2-7; 10 nucleotides match TRBD1. V lost 4 bases to trimming and J lost 5 bases; unmatched junction nucleotides: 5. CDR3 size: 14 residues. Germline V gives CDR1 KGHSH, CDR2 LQKENI. The CDR3 nucleotides are TGTGCCAGCTCACGAACGGGACAGGGGAACGAGCAGTACTTC. Amino acid sequence: CASSRTGQGNEQYF.

The chain couples TRBV13 to TRBJ1-2; D is undetermined. The germline CDR1 and CDR2 sequences are PRHDT and FYEKMQ (reference sequence). The CDR3 length is 12 residues. Trimming removed 5 bases from V and 4 bases from J, with 8 bases in between. The CDR3 DNA reads TGTGCCAGCAGCGAAGACCTCTATGGCTACACCTTC. Its translation: CASSEDLYGYTF.